The 10 T cell receptor beta chains reported below all come from one sample, sequenced in a study of identical twins. TCRdb reprocessed the 5' RACE reads with MiXCR, giving one entry per CDR3 protein. This sample has around 370,000 distinct CDR3 sequences, with 9% found just once. What was sequenced was naive T cells sorted from blood. These receptors were taken from a woman aged 45-65 years in good health.

The chain links TRBV20-1 to TRBJ2-1, with a tentative D call TRBD2 (5 bases). The CDR3 consists of 15 residues. The germline gives CDR1 DFQATT, CDR2 SNEGSKA (reference sequence). Trimming removed 4 bases at V and 0 bases at J, with 13 bases between. Here the CDR3 reads CSATGPGSSYNEQFF. As DNA, the CDR3 is TGCAGTGCTACAGGTCCGGGGAGCTCCTACAATGAGCAGTTCTTC.

The J gene is TRBJ2-7, the V gene TRBV12-3 or TRBV12-4, with D possibly called TRBD1 or TRBD2 (5 bases each). With 5 bases removed from V and 1 base from J, the gap between germline ends came to 24 bases. The CDR3 totals 18 residues. The CDR3 region is CASSPGVTRDGRSYEQYF. In nucleotides, the CDR3 is TGTGCCAGCAGTCCTGGTGTTACTAGGGACGGTAGGTCCTACGAGCAGTACTTC.

The chain has TRBV11-2 and TRBJ2-2, with D possibly matching TRBD2 (6 bases). CDR3 length equals 16 residues. The V end was cut by 5 bases, the J end by 1 base, with 14 bases between. Germline V gene lookup returns CDR1 SGHAT and CDR2 FQNNGV. CDR3 sequence: CASSAMGGVNTGELFF. CDR3 DNA sequence: TGTGCCAGCAGCGCAATGGGCGGGGTGAACACCGGGGAGCTGTTTTTT.

The gene calls are TRBV6-1 and TRBJ2-2; no reliable D call. Trimming removed 4 bases at V and 2 bases at J, with 8 bases between. Germline assignment: CDR1 MNHNS and CDR2 SASEGT. The CDR3 contains 14 residues. CDR3 sequence: CASSALTNTGELFF. The CDR3 DNA is TGTGCCAGCAGTGCTCTAACTAACACCGGGGAGCTGTTTTTT.

The gene calls are TRBV19 and TRBJ1-5; a weak D match, TRBD1 (5 bases). The germline V and J ends were trimmed by 5 bases and 4 bases, with 18 bases remaining between them. Germline-derived CDR1 and CDR2 are LNHDA and SQIVND (reference sequence). CDR3 length: 16 amino acids. The CDR3 DNA sequence: TGTGCCAGTAGTTTCCTGGGGGTGGGTAGAAATCAGCCCCAGCATTTT. This translates into CASSFLGVGRNQPQHF.

The gene calls are TRBV20-1 and TRBJ1-1; 9 nucleotides line up with TRBD1. The CDR3 has 13 amino acids. Germline CDR1 and CDR2: DFQATT and SNEGSKA (reference sequence). Losses at the gene ends were 6 bases for V and 4 bases for J; bases not matched to a gene: 6. CDR3 sequence reads: CSAPRQGGTEAFF. CDR3 sequence (DNA): TGCAGTGCCCCCCGACAGGGGGGCACTGAAGCTTTCTTT.

This clonotype showed up just a few times. V is TRBV20-1 and J is TRBJ2-7; TRBD1 matches at 9 bases. V lost 6 bases and J lost 2; bases outside the gene matches: 8. Per germline, CDR1 DFQATT and CDR2 SNEGSKA (reference sequence). CDR3 length: 14 residues. CDR3 DNA: TGCAGTGCCCAGTACGGGGACAGGGCCTACGAGCAGTACTTC. It codes for CSAQYGDRAYEQYF.

This clonotype has only a few counts. This rearrangement joins TRBV4-1 to TRBJ2-5; D is possibly TRBD1 or TRBD2 (7 bases each). Germline V CDR1 and CDR2: MGHRA, YSYEKL. Trimming took 0 bases from V and 5 from J, leaving 16 bases between them. The CDR3 length is 16 residues. The CDR3 reads CASSQDQGGSRETQYF. Here the CDR3 DNA reads TGCGCCAGCAGCCAAGATCAGGGGGGGTCGAGGGAGACCCAGTACTTC.

This clonotype was counted a few times. V and J are TRBV14 and TRBJ2-7; D may be TRBD2 (6 bases). V was shortened by 4 bases and J by 10 bases, with 23 bases between the two germline ends. CDR3 length: 15 residues. Per germline, CDR1 SGHDN and CDR2 FVKESK. CDR3 protein: CASSPWDSRTLEQYF. Here the CDR3 DNA reads TGTGCCAGCAGCCCCTGGGACTCCCGGACACTTGAACAGTACTTC.

The chain uses TRBV6-2 or TRBV6-3 and TRBJ2-7, with TRBD2 as a possible D gene (5 bases). CDR1 and CDR2 (germline): MNHEY, SVGEGT. Trimming removed 2 bases from V and 5 bases from J, with 10 bases in between. The CDR3 length is 13 residues. The CDR3 spells CASSYEGVHEQYV. CDR3 bases: TGTGCCAGCAGTTACGAGGGAGTCCACGAGCAGTACGTC.